One and the same sample provided the 18 T cell receptor beta chains below, sequenced in a study of neurological immune-mediated disorders. TCRdb processed the 5' RACE reads anew with MiXCR; each CDR3 protein has one entry. The table has fewer than 25,000 distinct CDR3 sequences, about 13% seen once. Time point given: technical triplicate 1. Sequenced material: CD4+ T cells from blood. These receptors were collected from a female donor with HTLV-1-associated myelopathy (HAM/TSP).

This clonotype was seen ten or more times. The J gene is TRBJ1-1, the V gene TRBV12-3 or TRBV12-4, with 11 bases that match TRBD1. There are 14 residues in the CDR3. The V segment lost 6 bases and the J segment 5 bases; nucleotides outside the gene matches: 5. The CDR3, as DNA: TGTGCCAGCAGACGGACAGGGGGCAGTACTGAAGCTTTCTTT. Its translation: CASRRTGGSTEAFF.

This clonotype was seen repeatedly, ten times or more. The V call is TRBV7-8, the J call TRBJ2-3, with D uncertain. Trimming shortened V by 2 bases and J by 2 bases, and 11 bases separated the two germline ends. Germline CDR1 and CDR2: SGHVS and FQNEAQ. This CDR3 has 15 amino acids. CDR3 nucleotide sequence: TGTGCCAGCAGCTTAAGAAACGCGGCCACAGATACGCAGTATTTT. Its protein is CASSLRNAATDTQYF.

This clonotype was seen many times. For the CDR3, the DNA is TGTGCCACCAGTGACAACAATGAGCAGTTCTTC. This sequence encodes CATSDNNEQFF. The chain joins TRBV24-1 to TRBJ2-1; D remains ambiguous. This CDR3 is 11 amino acids long. CDR1 is KGHDR, CDR2 SFDVKD, per germline. The V end lost 4 bases, the J end lost 5 bases, and 2 bases lay between the germline ends.

This clonotype was seen many times. The chain links TRBV24-1 to TRBJ2-1, with 11 bases aligning to TRBD2. V lost 3 bases to trimming and J lost 8 bases; unmatched junction nucleotides: 11. The CDR3 extends over 17 amino acids. Germline-derived CDR1 and CDR2 are KGHDR and SFDVKD. Here the CDR3 DNA reads TGTGCCACCAGTGATCCCCGAGGTCTAGCGGGGGGCGATGAGCAGTTCTTC. It codes for CATSDPRGLAGGDEQFF.

This clonotype was seen at least ten times. This rearrangement joins TRBV24-1 to TRBJ2-7; possibly TRBD2 for D (6 bases). The germline V and J ends were trimmed by 1 base and 2 bases, with 17 bases remaining between them. Per the germline V gene, CDR1 is KGHDR and CDR2 is SFDVKD. CDR3 length: 17 amino acids. The CDR3 loop reads CATSDFMPPGVPYEQYF. Here the CDR3 DNA reads TGTGCCACCAGTGATTTCATGCCCCCGGGGGTTCCCTACGAGCAGTACTTC.

This clonotype was seen repeatedly, ten times or more. The chain couples TRBV20-1 to TRBJ1-2, with unresolved D. Germline CDR1 DFQATT, CDR2 SNEGSKA (reference sequence). The V gene lost 7 bases and the J gene lost 8 bases, with 14 bases spanning the gap. The CDR3 has 11 amino acids. The DNA for the CDR3 is TGCAGTGGTTCGACCGGAAGGGGCTACACCTTC. Amino acid sequence: CSGSTGRGYTF.

This clonotype is medium-sized. V and J are TRBV28 and TRBJ1-1; perhaps TRBD1 as D (6 bases). With 2 bases removed from V and 4 bases from J, the gap between germline ends came to 14 bases. This CDR3 has 15 amino acids. Germline CDR1 is MDHEN and CDR2 is SYDVKM. In nucleotides, the CDR3 is TGTGCCAGCAGTTTAAAACAGGGAGGAGGCACTGAAGCTTTCTTT. Amino acids: CASSLKQGGGTEAFF. Together with reference TRBV28 and TRBJ1-1, the CDR3 gives the full variable domain: DVKVTQSSRYLVKRTGEKVFLECVQDMDHENMFWYRQDPGLGLRLIYFSYDVKMKEKGDIPEGYSVSREKKERFSLILESASTNQTSMYLCASSLKQGGGTEAFFGQGTRLTVV.

The chain couples TRBV19 to TRBJ1-1; TRBD1 is a possible D gene (5 bases). The V and J ends lost 4 bases and 1 base respectively, with 10 bases between them. The CDR3 runs to 14 residues. Germline CDR1 LNHDA, CDR2 SQIVND (reference sequence). The CDR3 region has the DNA TGTGCCAGTAGTAAGGGACCCGGGAACACTGAAGCTTTCTTT. Translated, it gives CASSKGPGNTEAFF.

This clonotype occurred many times. V is TRBV6-5 and J is TRBJ2-1, with 10 bases fitting TRBD2. Unmatched junction bases numbered 5, after V lost 6 bases and J lost 6 bases. Germline CDR1 reads MNHEY; CDR2 reads SVGAGI. The CDR3 extends over 14 amino acids. CDR3 in amino acids: CASRELAGFNEQFF. The CDR3 DNA reads as TGTGCCAGCAGGGAACTAGCGGGGTTCAATGAGCAGTTCTTC.

For this clonotype: One junction end does not reproduce the germline sequence, and a read error may be involved. This chain connects TRBV12-3 or TRBV12-4 to TRBJ1-5; a possible D gene is TRBD1 (5 bases). The CDR3 is 13 residues long. CDR3: CASRELADQTQHF. The CDR3 region has the DNA TGTGCAAGCAGGGAACTCGCCGATCAGACCCAGCATTTT.

This clonotype has just one count. The chain recombines TRBV4-1 with TRBJ1-2; D possibly corresponds to TRBD1 (5 bases). V was trimmed by 0 bases and J by 0 bases, leaving 8 bases between them. The germline V gene has CDR1 MGHRA and CDR2 YSYEKL. CDR3 length: 15 amino acids. The CDR3 region has the DNA TGCGCCAGCAGCCAAGAGGGGGGGACTAACTATGGCTACACCTTC. As protein: CASSQEGGTNYGYTF.

This clonotype was detected ten times or more. The chain uses TRBV11-2 and TRBJ1-2, with 8 bases lining up with TRBD1. J gave up 7 bases and V 5 bases, and 6 bases lay outside the gene matches. The CDR3 length is 13 residues. Germline values: CDR1 SGHAT, CDR2 FQNNGV. The CDR3 region is CASSPSDRAGYTF. The CDR3 DNA follows: TGTGCCAGCAGCCCTTCGGACAGGGCTGGCTACACCTTC.

This clonotype was seen at least ten times. The V call is TRBV24-1, the J call TRBJ2-1, with D perhaps matching TRBD2 (5 bases). Germline loops: CDR1 KGHDR, CDR2 SFDVKD. The V end was cut by 6 bases, the J end by 6 bases, with 20 bases between. This CDR3 is built from 16 residues. The CDR3 protein is CATSPTILSGANEQFF. In DNA, the CDR3 is TGTGCCACCAGTCCCACGATTTTGAGCGGCGCCAATGAGCAGTTCTTC.

This clonotype was seen at least ten times. The CDR3: CATSRAGTGELFF. The CDR3 DNA is TGTGCCACCAGCAGAGCGGGGACCGGGGAGCTGTTTTTT. The chain uses TRBV15 and TRBJ2-2, with a weak D call TRBD2 (5 bases). Between the trimmed V and J ends, which lost 1 base and 5 bases, there was a span of 5 bases. The CDR3 runs to 13 residues. Per germline, CDR1 LNHNV and CDR2 YYDKDF (reference sequence).

A note on this clonotype: Because the CDR3's place on the DNA is in doubt, the DNA is left out and the CDR3 is given as listed by TCRdb. V and J are TRBV5-1 and TRBJ2-5; TRBD2 is the table's D call and was not checked against the DNA. The CDR3 is 21 residues long, ends included. Germline values: CDR1 SGHRS, CDR2 YFSETQ. The CDR3 region is CASSFYICSAREAGGEETQYF.

This clonotype was detected many times. The chain has TRBV30 and TRBJ2-3, with 7 bases aligning to TRBD2. Germline trimming cut 5 bases from V and 6 bases from J; bases unmatched to any gene: 2. The CDR3 is made up of 11 amino acids. Germline V gene lookup returns CDR1 GTSNPN and CDR2 SVGIG (reference sequence). For the CDR3, the DNA is TGTGCCTGGGGGAGGGTGGATACGCAGTATTTT. This gives the protein CAWGRVDTQYF.

This clonotype has at least ten counts. The V call is TRBV9, the J call TRBJ1-5; 8 bases line up with TRBD1. Germline loops: CDR1 SGDLS, CDR2 YYNGEE. The trim removed 0 bases at V and 4 bases at J, leaving 3 bases unmatched. CDR3 length: 15 residues. In DNA form, the CDR3 reads TGTGCCAGCAGCGTAGGAGGGACAGGTAATCAGCCCCAGCATTTT. Its protein is CASSVGGTGNQPQHF.

This clonotype showed up many times. The CDR3 is CASSPRPPPYYNEQFF. The CDR3, as DNA: TGTGCCAGCAGCCCGAGACCACCACCTTACTACAATGAGCAGTTCTTC. The V call is TRBV25-1, the J call TRBJ2-1; D unclear. Deletions cut 6 bases from V and 3 bases from J, with 18 bases between. This CDR3 spans 16 amino acids. Germline loops: CDR1 MGHDK, CDR2 SYGVNS.